The clone carrying this T cell receptor (beta chain) is medium-sized by share. What it binds is unknown. Indicated treatment: randomized to nivolumab then ipilimumab (arm A) or the reverse (arm B). In germline, CDR1 is SGHNT, CDR2 YENEEA. The CDR3 has 16 residues. Trimming pared 6 bases from V and 0 bases from J, leaving 15 bases between. The method was immunoSEQ multiplex PCR; TCRdb's version includes in-frame clones alone and lacks a portion of them. In the table there are about 4,000 clones, less than 20% of which are singletons. These data are taken from a study of sequential checkpoint blockade in melanoma. Whole-study context: DNA from 91 pretreatment tumor samples underwent TCRβ immunosequencing. Matched biopsies came pretreatment and at week 13 for approximately 21 patients.

Study observations and caveats: About 30 times likelier clinical benefit followed increased tumor T-cell fraction and clonality.

This receptor was identified in a human donor with melanoma. The rearrangement uses TRBV11-3 and TRBJ2-1, with D possibly being TRBD2 (5 bases). Sequencing was performed on tumor tissue (inferred from file names), taken from a patient given nivolumab and ipilimumab in sequence. CDR3 sequence: CASSNIGVSSYNEQFF. The CDR3 DNA sequence: TGTGCCAGCAGTAATATCGGGGTAAGCTCCTACAATGAGCAGTTCTTC.